The rows below give T cell receptor beta chains drawn from one sample of a study of PD-1 blockade in classical Hodgkin lymphoma. Only in-frame clones appear in the TCRdb table, and some are missing; sequencing was by immunoSEQ multiplex PCR. The sample contains thousands of clones, 70% to 80% of which appear only once. Source: CD4+ T cells from blood, taken at baseline. These TCRs come from a human donor with classical Hodgkin lymphoma. CDR3s include the opening cysteine and the closing phenylalanine or tryptophan. A clone size is listed for some rows: how often the clone was seen (once, few, many), or a class if it is expanded.

size: -
V: TRBV5-6
CDR3: CASSFGHGNYNEQFF

size: few
V: TRBV4-1
CDR3: CASSQGRQGVQPQHF

size: -
V: TRBV5-1
CDR3: CASSWGGLSNQPQHF

size: -
V: TRBV4-1
CDR3: CASSQARSGTGLYPQHF

size: -
V: TRBV19
CDR3: CASRPTSGGPGEQFF

size: once
V: TRBV18
CDR3: CASSPGQGNYGYTF

size: once
V: TRBV2
CDR3: CASTPQGAFTEAFF

size: -
V: TRBV6-9
CDR3: CASKSPGQSGEKLFF

size: -
V: TRBV29-1
CDR3: CSGGGLQETQYF

size: -
V: TRBV9
CDR3: CASSVSVAGFGNTIYF

size: -
V: TRBV5-4
CDR3: CASAPSGGVTDTQYF

size: -
V: TRBV15
CDR3: CATSRDPSAYNEQFF

size: -
V: TRBV4-3
CDR3: CASSKGDRLGEKLFF

size: -
V: TRBV18
CDR3: CASSPQDRIGTEAFF

size: -
V: TRBV7-3
CDR3: CASSTDRNTEAFF

size: few
V: TRBV19
CDR3: CASSRTGGQNTEAFF

size: -
V: TRBV18
CDR3: CASSPRGVEQFF

size: -
V: TRBV2
CDR3: CASSAVLRTSPLHF

size: -
V: TRBV12-1
CDR3: CASSFSHRGRGGYTF

size: once
V: TRBV4-2
CDR3: CASSPQAGGSYEQYF

size: few
V: TRBV4-1
CDR3: CASSQDMTRGYNEQFF

size: once
V: TRBV6-5
CDR3: CASSYRGNEQYF

size: -
V: TRBV7-7
CDR3: CASSLGGSVLDTQYF

size: -
V: TRBV7-2
CDR3: CASSLGQGPGQETQYF

size: -
V: TRBV7-2
CDR3: CASSRDRGGYEQYF

size: -
V: TRBV29-1
CDR3: CSVDPAGAGDTQYF

size: -
V: TRBV6-8
CDR3: CASSGWTGFLLANTGELFF

size: -
V: TRBV28
CDR3: CASRYQETQYF

size: -
V: TRBV19
CDR3: CASSRTSGGAVTKNIQYF

size: few
V: TRBV11-2
CDR3: CASSLLDSIPGHNSPLHF

size: -
V: TRBV10-3
CDR3: CAISPRDREAGYTF

size: -
V: TRBV6-6
CDR3: CASKPLAGSGELFF

size: -
V: TRBV18
CDR3: CASSPVRTNNEQFF

size: -
V: TRBV28
CDR3: CASTLGSGAGGNEQFF

size: -
V: TRBV19
CDR3: CASKVQGVTAEAFF